These 14 T cell receptor beta chains were sequenced from one sample in a study of blood T cell repertoires in COVID-19. TCRdb's copy holds only in-frame clones and misses some; the assay was immunoSEQ multiplex PCR. The table includes about 180,000 clones, 80% to 90% detected once. Sequencing was carried out using peripheral blood. These receptors were taken from a human donor with active or convalescent COVID-19. The donor label of this sample is uncertain.

This clone occurred once. The chain has TRBV7-3 and TRBJ2-1, with TRBD2 identical over 8 bases. The V gene end was trimmed by 5 bases and the J gene end by 2 bases; junction bases not matched to a gene: 2. The CDR3 length is 14 residues. From germline, CDR1 is SGHTA and CDR2 FQGTGA. CDR3 nucleotides: TGTGCCAGCAGCCAAGCGGGAGCCTACAATGAGCAGTTCTTC. Translating it yields CASSQAGAYNEQFF.

V usage is TRBV7-3 and J usage is TRBJ2-2; 9 bases map to TRBD1. Germline-derived CDR1 and CDR2 are SGHTA and FQGTGA. J gave up 6 bases and V 2 bases, and 4 bases lay outside the gene matches. This CDR3 is built from 15 residues. Here the CDR3 reads CASSLLGTGPGELFF. The CDR3 nucleotides read TGTGCCAGCAGCTTACTAGGGACAGGGCCCGGGGAGCTGTTTTTT.

V gene TRBV5-1 combines with J gene TRBJ1-5, with 7 bases lining up with TRBD1. Germline CDR1 SGHRS, CDR2 YFSETQ. Trimming cost V 0 bases and J 9 bases; bases outside gene matches: 3. The CDR3 spans 13 residues. The CDR3 coding sequence is TGCGCCAGCAGCTTGGGGCAGGGGGGGCCCCAGCATTTT. Translating it yields CASSLGQGGPQHF.

V gene TRBV12-2 combines with J gene TRBJ2-7; the table's D call TRBD1 went unverified against the DNA. TRBV12-2 is a pseudogene locus. The CDR3 runs 14 residues. The DNA for the CDR3 is TGTGCAAGTCGCTTCCGACAGGTTTCCTACGAGCAGTACTTC. Translation: CASRFRQVSYEQYF.

This sequence joins TRBV5-6 and TRBJ2-7; D is possibly TRBD2 (7 bases). V was pared by 4 bases and J by 5 bases, with 22 bases between. Germline-derived CDR1 and CDR2 are SGHDT and YYEEEE. CDR3 length equals 16 residues. The CDR3 here is CASSGGGSGIPHEQYF. In DNA, the CDR3 is TGTGCCAGCAGCGGGGGCGGGAGCGGGATCCCTCACGAGCAGTACTTC.

The chain links TRBV19 to TRBJ1-5; 9 bases match TRBD1. V gave up 4 bases and J gave up 5 bases; unmatched junction bases: 3. Germline loops: CDR1 LNHDA, CDR2 SQIVND (reference sequence). The CDR3 consists of 14 residues. The CDR3 sequence: CASSRQGGDQPQHF. CDR3 DNA sequence: TGTGCCAGTAGTAGACAGGGGGGTGATCAGCCCCAGCATTTT. Filled out from reference TRBV19 and TRBJ1-5, the complete variable domain reads DGGITQSPKYLFRKEGQNVTLSCEQNLNHDAMYWYRQDPGQGLRLIYYSQIVNDFQKGDIAEGYSVSREKKESFPLTVTSAQKNPTAFYLCASSRQGGDQPQHFGDGTRLSIL.

This clone has only a few counts. The rearrangement links TRBV24-1 to TRBJ1-1, with no clear D. Germline assignment: CDR1 KGHDR and CDR2 SFDVKD. Trimming took off 4 bases at V and 2 bases at J, with 7 bases between the two ends. This CDR3 is 13 amino acids long. CDR3 in DNA: TGTGCCACCAGTGAGGGCCTTAACACTGAAGCTTTCTTT. Translating it yields CATSEGLNTEAFF.

The chain carries TRBV30 and TRBJ2-3; TRBD2 might be the D (5 bases). The V gene's germline CDR1 is GTSNPN and CDR2 SVGIG (reference sequence). The CDR3 covers 13 residues. Trimming shortened V by 2 bases and J by 5 bases, and 11 bases separated the two germline ends. This CDR3 reads CAWSKGGVDTQYF. The CDR3 DNA reads as TGTGCCTGGAGTAAAGGAGGCGTAGATACGCAGTATTTT.

The rearrangement uses TRBV6-1 and TRBJ1-2; 10 nucleotides line up with TRBD1. CDR1 MNHNS and CDR2 SASEGT come from the germline V gene. The junction had 2 bases not matched to a gene; V was cut back by 2 bases and J by 2 bases. The CDR3 consists of 15 residues. The DNA of the CDR3 is TGTGCCAGCAGTGAAACGACAGGGGGCAACTATGGCTACACCTTC. Translation: CASSETTGGNYGYTF.

In this sample, this clone turned up once. The rearrangement joins TRBV3-1 (or the pseudogene TRBV3-2) to TRBJ2-7; 12 bases agree with TRBD2. The germline V gene encodes CDR1 LGHDT and CDR2 YNNKEL (reference sequence). Germline trimming cut 2 bases from V and 6 bases from J; bases unmatched to any gene: 8. This CDR3 spans 16 amino acids. The CDR3 region has the DNA TGTGCCAGCAGCCAAACCCTAGCGGGAGGGCCCGGCGAGCAGTACTTC. Protein sequence: CASSQTLAGGPGEQYF.

This clone occurred a few times. J is TRBJ2-7 and V is TRBV9; the match to TRBD2 covers 10 bases. Germline V lookup: CDR1 SGDLS, CDR2 YYNGEE. J lost 5 bases, V lost 0 bases, and 17 bases had no gene match. The CDR3 loop spans 19 amino acids. CDR3 sequence: CASSVGGMSGRARMDEQYF. The CDR3, as DNA: TGTGCCAGCAGCGTAGGGGGGATGAGCGGGAGGGCCAGGATGGACGAGCAGTACTTC.

V usage is TRBV19 and J usage is TRBJ2-1; 8 bases match TRBD1. The germline gives CDR1 LNHDA, CDR2 SQIVND (reference sequence). The CDR3 has 17 amino acids. V lost 6 bases, J lost 3 bases, and 13 bases stayed unmatched. The CDR3 coding sequence is TGTGCCAGTAGGACAGGGGACGGACCCCTCTACTACAATGAGCAGTTCTTC. Translated: CASRTGDGPLYYNEQFF.

This chain joins TRBV3-1 (or the pseudogene TRBV3-2) and TRBJ1-3; D perhaps matches TRBD1 (5 bases). Germline V gene lookup returns CDR1 LGHDT and CDR2 YNNKEL (reference sequence). The ends were cut back, 2 bases at V and 0 bases at J, with 8 bases in the middle. CDR3 length: 15 residues. CDR3: CASSQRGGSGNTIYF. In DNA form, the CDR3 reads TGTGCCAGCAGCCAAAGGGGTGGCTCTGGAAACACCATATATTTT.

The V and J genes are TRBV11-2 and TRBJ1-2; D is possibly TRBD1 (5 bases). The CDR3 has 15 amino acids. V lost 0 bases and J lost 5, with 13 bases in between. Germline V gene sequence: CDR1 SGHAT, CDR2 FQNNGV. For the CDR3, the DNA is TGTGCCAGCAGCTTAGATATTGGCAGGGTATATGGCTACACCTTC. It codes for CASSLDIGRVYGYTF.